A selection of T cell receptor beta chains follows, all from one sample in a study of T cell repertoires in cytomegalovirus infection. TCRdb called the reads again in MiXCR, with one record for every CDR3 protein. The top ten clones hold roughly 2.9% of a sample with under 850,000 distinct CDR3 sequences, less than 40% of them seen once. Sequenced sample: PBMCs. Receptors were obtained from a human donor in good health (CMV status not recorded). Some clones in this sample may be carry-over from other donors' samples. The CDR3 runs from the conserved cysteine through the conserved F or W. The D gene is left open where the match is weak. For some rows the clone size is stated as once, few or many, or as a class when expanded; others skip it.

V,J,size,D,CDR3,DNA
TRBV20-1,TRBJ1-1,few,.,CSARVQTEAFF,TGCAGTGCTAGAGTACAGACTGAAGCTTTCTTT
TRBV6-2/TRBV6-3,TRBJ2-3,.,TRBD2,CASSYRLSGSRDPQYF,TGTGCCAGCAGTTACCGCCTTAGCGGGAGTCGGGATCCGCAGTATTTT
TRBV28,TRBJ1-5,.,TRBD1,CASSFARQGAIGNQPQHF,TGTGCCAGCAGTTTTGCCCGACAGGGGGCGATAGGCAATCAGCCCCAGCATTTT
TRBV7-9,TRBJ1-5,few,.,CASSHSGWRWASGSNQPQHF,TGTGCCAGCAGCCATTCAGGGTGGAGATGGGCGTCGGGGAGCAATCAGCCCCAGCATTTT
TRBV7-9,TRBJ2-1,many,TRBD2,CASSSGTSHNEQFF,TGTGCCAGCAGCTCCGGGACTAGCCACAATGAGCAGTTCTTC
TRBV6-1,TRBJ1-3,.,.,CASKSRSGNTIYF,TGTGCCAGCAAGAGCCGGAGTGGAAACACCATATATTTT
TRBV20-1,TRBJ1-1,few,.,CSASIFSGAGGAFF,TGCAGTGCTAGTATTTTTTCAGGCGCCGGTGGAGCTTTCTTT
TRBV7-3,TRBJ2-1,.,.,CANLSRNEQFF,TGTGCCAACCTCTCTAGGAATGAGCAGTTCTTC
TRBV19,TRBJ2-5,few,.,CASSKGHLEETQYF,TGTGCCAGTAGTAAGGGACATTTGGAAGAGACCCAGTACTTC
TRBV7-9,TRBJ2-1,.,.,CASSLTLAGSYNEQFF,TGTGCCAGCAGCTTAACGCTAGCCGGCTCCTACAATGAGCAGTTCTTC
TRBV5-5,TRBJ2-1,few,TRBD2,CASSLAASGRYYNEQFF,TGTGCCAGCAGCTTGGCCGCTAGCGGGAGGTACTACAATGAGCAGTTCTTC
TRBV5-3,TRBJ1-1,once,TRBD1,CASSSDGQGSEAFF,TGTGCCAGCAGCTCTGATGGACAGGGCTCTGAAGCTTTCTTT
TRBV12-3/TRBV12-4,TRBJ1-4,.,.,CASSFDPEATNEKLFF,TGTGCCAGCAGTTTTGACCCGGAAGCAACTAATGAAAAACTGTTTTTT
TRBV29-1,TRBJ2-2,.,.,CSVVSSNTGELFF,TGCAGCGTTGTGAGCTCCAACACCGGGGAGCTGTTTTTT
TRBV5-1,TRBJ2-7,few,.,CASSLRFGGEEQYF,TGCGCCAGCAGCTTGAGGTTTGGGGGCGAGGAGCAGTACTTC
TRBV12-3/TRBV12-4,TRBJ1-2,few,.,CASKLEGLDGYTF,TGTGCCAGCAAGCTCGAGGGTTTAGACGGCTACACCTTC
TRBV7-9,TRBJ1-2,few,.,CASSARPAGYTF,TGTGCCAGCAGCGCCAGGCCCGCTGGCTACACCTTC
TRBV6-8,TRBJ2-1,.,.,CASTIPGKEFF,TGTGCCAGCACCATCCCGGGAAAGGAGTTCTTC
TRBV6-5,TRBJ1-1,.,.,CASSYLGRAEAFF,TGTGCCAGCAGTTATCTAGGTCGGGCTGAAGCTTTCTTT
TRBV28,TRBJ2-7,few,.,CASSSRGIFSYEQYF,TGTGCCAGCAGTTCCCGAGGAATTTTCTCCTACGAGCAGTACTTC
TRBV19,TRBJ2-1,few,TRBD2,CASSIEAGLAGRNEQFF,TGTGCCAGTAGTATAGAAGCGGGACTAGCGGGACGGAATGAGCAGTTCTTC
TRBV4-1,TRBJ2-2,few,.,CASSPGQSPFYGELFF,TGCGCCAGCAGCCCTGGACAATCACCGTTCTACGGGGAGCTGTTTTTT
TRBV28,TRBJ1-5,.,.,CASRVIGAGELSQHF,TGTGCCAGCAGAGTAATCGGGGCAGGGGAATTGTCCCAGCATTTT
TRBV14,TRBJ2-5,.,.,CASSPVLGRLQETQYF,TGTGCCAGCAGCCCAGTATTAGGGCGACTCCAAGAGACCCAGTACTTC
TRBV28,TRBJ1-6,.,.,CASIATDRLSPLHF,TGTGCCAGCATTGCGACAGACCGGCTTTCACCCCTCCACTTT
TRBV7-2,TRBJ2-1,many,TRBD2,CASSLSSGSGYNEQFF,TGTGCCAGCAGCCTGAGTAGCGGGAGCGGGTACAATGAGCAGTTCTTC
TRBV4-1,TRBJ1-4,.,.,CASSPGPTATNEKLFF,TGCGCCAGCAGCCCGGGACCGACGGCAACTAATGAAAAACTGTTTTTT
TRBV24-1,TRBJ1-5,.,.,CATEDGGSNQPQHF,TGTGCCACCGAGGACGGGGGTAGCAATCAGCCCCAGCATTTT
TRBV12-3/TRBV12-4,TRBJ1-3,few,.,CASSLDGGTGNTIYF,TGTGCCAGCAGTTTGGACGGGGGCACAGGAAACACCATATATTTT
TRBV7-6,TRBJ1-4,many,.,CASSRTTTNEKLFF,TGTGCCAGCAGCCGGACTACAACTAATGAAAAACTGTTTTTT
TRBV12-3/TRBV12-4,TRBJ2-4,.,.,CASSLQGLLDIQYF,TGTGCCAGCAGTTTGCAGGGCCTCCTAGACATTCAGTACTTC
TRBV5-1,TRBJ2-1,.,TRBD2,CASSFRLAGIGDDEQFF,TGCGCCAGCAGCTTCCGACTAGCGGGAATTGGAGACGATGAGCAGTTCTTC
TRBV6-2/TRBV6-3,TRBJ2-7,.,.,CASRPYGLSYEQYF,TGTGCCAGCAGACCCTACGGTCTTTCCTACGAGCAGTACTTC
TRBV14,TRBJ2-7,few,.,CASSWESYEQYF,TGTGCCAGTTCCTGGGAGTCCTACGAGCAGTACTTC
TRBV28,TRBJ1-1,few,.,CASSLQGWTEAFF,TGTGCCAGCAGTTTACAGGGCTGGACTGAAGCTTTCTTT
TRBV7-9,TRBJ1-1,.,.,CASSPGPQNTEAFF,TGTGCCAGCAGCCCAGGACCACAGAACACTGAAGCTTTCTTT
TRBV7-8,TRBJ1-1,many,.,CASSLEFRGRTEAFF,TGTGCCAGCAGCTTAGAGTTCCGGGGTAGGACTGAAGCTTTCTTT
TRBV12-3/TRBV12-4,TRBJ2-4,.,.,CASRLASGNIQYF,TGTGCCAGCAGGCTAGCGTCGGGAAACATTCAGTACTTC
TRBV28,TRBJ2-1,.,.,CASSKAVPSGEQFF,TGTGCCAGCAGTAAAGCGGTACCCTCGGGTGAGCAGTTCTTC
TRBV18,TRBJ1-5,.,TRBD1,CASSPRDRGYNQPQHF,TGTGCCAGCTCACCTCGGGACAGGGGATACAATCAGCCCCAGCATTTT
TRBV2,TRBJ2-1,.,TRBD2,CASSGAGTTLDEQFF,TGTGCCAGCAGTGGCGCCGGGACTACCTTGGATGAGCAGTTCTTC
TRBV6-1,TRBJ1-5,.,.,CASSPFGQGRNQPQHF,TGTGCCAGCAGTCCGTTCGGGCAGGGACGAAATCAGCCCCAGCATTTT
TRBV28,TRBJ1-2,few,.,CASSLSWTPNYGYTF,TGTGCCAGCAGTTTATCCTGGACACCTAACTATGGCTACACCTTC
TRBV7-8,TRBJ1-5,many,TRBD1,CASSSLPGTGHQPQHF,TGTGCCAGCAGCTCCCTCCCAGGGACAGGGCATCAGCCCCAGCATTTT
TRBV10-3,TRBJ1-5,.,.,CAISDGSVNQPQHF,TGTGCCATCAGTGATGGGTCAGTCAATCAGCCCCAGCATTTT
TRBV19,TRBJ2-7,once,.,CASIIDTYEQYF,TGTGCCAGTATTATTGATACGTACGAGCAGTACTTC
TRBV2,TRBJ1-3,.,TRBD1,CASSSDRGLGNTIYF,TGTGCCAGCAGTTCCGACAGGGGGCTTGGAAACACCATATATTTT
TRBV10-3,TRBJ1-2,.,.,CAISERQEFNYGYTF,TGTGCCATCAGTGAGAGGCAGGAATTTAACTATGGCTACACCTTC
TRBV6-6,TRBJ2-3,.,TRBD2,CASSYSSGGAYTQYF,TGTGCCAGCAGTTACTCGAGCGGGGGGGCGTATACGCAGTATTTT
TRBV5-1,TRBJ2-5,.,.,CASSRRTSDQETQYF,TGCGCCAGCAGCCGGAGGACCTCAGATCAAGAGACCCAGTACTTC